The clone carrying this T cell receptor (beta chain) turned up a few times. The antigen remains undetermined. This sample is drawn from a study of cytomegalovirus exposure and HLA in healthy donors. In the study overall: Earlier findings included about 120 million unique TCR beta sequences obtained from 170 million or so T cells.

Findings of the study overall: The study put 160 or so TCR beta chains on its list as cytomegalovirus-associated.

This CDR3 region has 16 residues. The germline V gene encodes CDR1 SGHRS and CDR2 YFSETQ. With 0 bases removed from V and 9 bases from J, the gap between germline ends came to 22 bases. Vbeta (60) and Jbeta (13) primers were used in the PCR. TCRdb's copy holds only in-frame clones and misses some; the assay was immunoSEQ multiplex PCR. The data show hundreds of thousands of clones, around 73% seen once. Material for sequencing was PBMCs. The chain links TRBV5-1 to TRBJ2-7; TRBD1 is a possible D gene (6 bases). The origin of this receptor is a male donor in good health and CMV-seronegative. The CDR3 DNA sequence: TGCGCCAGCAGCTTGGTGACAGGCTGGTCTTACGAGGGGCAGTACTTC. This translates into CASSLVTGWSYEGQYF.